These T cell receptor beta chains were read from a single sample in a study of blood T cell repertoires in COVID-19. Only in-frame clones appear in the TCRdb table, and some are missing; sequencing was by immunoSEQ multiplex PCR. The sample gives 360,000 or so clones, over 80% of which show up once; approximately 5.4% is in the top ten. Specimen: PBMCs or T cells enriched from blood (not recorded which). All receptors come from a woman aged 45-65 years who had recovered from COVID-19. Each CDR3 is given with its conserved first and last residue. A D gene is named only where the DNA matches it firmly. Size is omitted from some rows. Given values are once, few, many or a class for expanded clones.

j_call clone_size v_call d_call cdr3_aa cdr3_nt
TRBJ1-2 NA TRBV29-1 TRBD1 CSAQTGGEGYTF TGCAGCGCACAAACAGGGGGAGAAGGCTACACCTTC
TRBJ1-2 NA TRBV25-1 NA CASSRGRGPYGYTF TGTGCCAGCAGTCGGGGGCGGGGGCCATATGGCTACACCTTC
TRBJ1-2 NA TRBV10-3 NA CAISEDSEYYGYTF TGTGCCATCAGTGAAGACAGCGAATACTATGGCTACACCTTC
TRBJ2-2 NA TRBV5-4 TRBD2 CASSAGGANTGELFF TGTGCCAGCAGCGCGGGGGGGGCCAACACCGGGGAGCTGTTTTTT
TRBJ1-4 NA TRBV5-5 NA CASSQDRLVLREKLFF TGTGCCAGCAGCCAAGACAGACTGGTGCTTCGTGAAAAACTGTTTTTT
TRBJ1-5 NA TRBV6-2/TRBV6-3 NA CASSYSGAGFLDQPQHF TGTGCCAGCAGTTACTCGGGTGCAGGGTTCTTAGATCAGCCCCAGCATTTT
TRBJ1-4 NA TRBV9 NA CASSFGGANEKLFF TGTGCCAGCAGCTTCGGGGGGGCTAATGAAAAACTGTTTTTT
TRBJ1-2 NA TRBV6-5 NA CASSSEVYGYTF TGTGCCAGCAGTTCCGAGGTCTACGGCTACACCTTC
TRBJ1-1 few TRBV19 TRBD1 CASTPRTGRTEAFF TGTGCCAGTACCCCAAGGACAGGGAGGACTGAAGCTTTCTTT
TRBJ1-1 few TRBV7-8 NA CASSRRTDLMNTEAFF TGTGCCAGCAGCCGTAGGACAGACCTTATGAACACTGAAGCTTTCTTT
TRBJ1-2 once TRBV12-3/TRBV12-4 NA CASSLAPKYGYTF TGTGCCAGCAGTTTAGCTCCAAAATATGGCTACACCTTC
TRBJ2-7 NA TRBV6-2/TRBV6-3 TRBD2 CASSYRGGRGYEQYF TGTGCCAGCAGTTACAGAGGCGGGAGAGGATACGAGCAGTACTTC
TRBJ1-1 NA TRBV19 TRBD1 CASAPGTENTEAFF TGTGCCAGCGCCCCCGGGACAGAGAACACTGAAGCTTTCTTT
TRBJ2-2 NA TRBV10-3 TRBD2 CAISRLPAGENTGELFF TGTGCCATCAGTCGTCTCCCAGCGGGAGAGAACACCGGGGAGCTGTTTTTT
TRBJ1-5 NA TRBV15 NA CATSRGAGSQPQHF TGTGCCACCAGCCGAGGGGCGGGGTCTCAGCCCCAGCATTTT
TRBJ1-6 NA TRBV3-1/TRBV3-2 NA CASSPLGGNGNSPLHF TGTGCCAGCAGCCCTTTAGGAGGGAACGGAAATTCACCCCTCCACTTT
TRBJ1-2 few TRBV5-4 NA CASSSPTGGIYGYTF TGTGCCAGCAGCTCCCCCACCGGGGGGATCTATGGCTACACCTTC
TRBJ1-1 NA TRBV5-1 NA CASSLVEGEGRLF TGCGCCAGCAGCTTGGTAGAGGGGGAGGGCCGACTCTTT
TRBJ2-3 NA TRBV7-2 TRBD2 CASNYGLGGTDTQYF TGTGCCAGCAACTATGGACTAGGAGGCACAGATACGCAGTATTTT
TRBJ2-1 few TRBV5-6 TRBD2 CASSISGSWGEQFF TGTGCCAGCAGCATCAGCGGGAGCTGGGGTGAGCAGTTCTTC
TRBJ1-1 once TRBV7-9 NA CASSPGQSVEAFF TGTGCCAGCAGCCCAGGGCAGTCTGTCGAAGCTTTCTTT
TRBJ2-7 NA TRBV6-2/TRBV6-3 TRBD2 CASSYASRGGEQYF TGTGCCAGCAGTTACGCGAGCCGGGGGGGCGAGCAGTACTTC
TRBJ1-5 NA TRBV4-1 NA CASSQGEDSNQPQHF TGCGCCAGCAGCCAAGGGGAGGATAGCAATCAGCCCCAGCATTTT
TRBJ2-1 NA TRBV15 NA CATATRTYNEQFF TGTGCCACCGCGACTCGAACTTACAATGAGCAGTTCTTC
TRBJ2-1 NA TRBV30 TRBD2 CAWSGLQPVAGAFYNEQFF TGTGCCTGGAGTGGCCTTCAACCTGTGGCGGGAGCCTTCTACAATGAGCAGTTCTTC
TRBJ1-3 few TRBV5-1 TRBD1 CASSPGTASGNTIYF TGCGCCAGCAGCCCTGGGACAGCCTCTGGAAACACCATATATTTT
TRBJ2-3 NA TRBV5-1 TRBD2 CASSSLAGRSTDTQYF TGCGCCAGCAGCTCTTTAGCGGGGAGGAGCACAGATACGCAGTATTTT
TRBJ1-3 NA TRBV5-4 TRBD1 CASSSGQVGNTIYF TGTGCCAGCAGCTCTGGACAGGTCGGAAACACCATATATTTT
TRBJ2-1 NA TRBV18 TRBD2 CASSPSGTNLEFF TGTGCCAGCTCACCATCTGGGACTAATTTGGAGTTCTTC
TRBJ2-5 NA TRBV3-1/TRBV3-2 TRBD2 CASSQVRTSGETQYF TGTGCCAGCAGCCAAGTTCGGACTAGCGGAGAGACCCAGTACTTC
TRBJ2-5 few TRBV6-2/TRBV6-3 NA CASSYPRRGQETQYF TGTGCCAGCAGTTACCCCCGCAGGGGACAAGAGACCCAGTACTTC
TRBJ1-2 NA TRBV6-1 NA CASSERGGANYGYTF TGTGCCAGCAGTGAAAGGGGGGGAGCTAACTATGGCTACACCTTC
TRBJ2-1 few TRBV19 TRBD1 CASSMEDRESNEQFF TGTGCCAGTAGTATGGAGGACAGGGAGAGCAATGAGCAGTTCTTC
TRBJ1-4 NA TRBV28 NA CASSLAGGEKLFF TGTGCCAGCAGTTTGGCAGGCGGGGAAAAACTGTTTTTT
TRBJ2-3 few TRBV4-2 TRBD1 CASSQKQGTDTQYF TGTGCCAGCAGCCAAAAACAGGGGACAGATACGCAGTATTTT
TRBJ2-7 once TRBV27 NA CASSLMGGHPYEQYF TGTGCCAGCAGTTTAATGGGGGGGCACCCCTACGAGCAGTACTTC
TRBJ2-1 once TRBV4-3 TRBD2 CASSQDWSSGREQFF TGCGCCAGCAGCCAAGATTGGTCTAGCGGGAGGGAGCAGTTCTTC
TRBJ2-2 NA TRBV15 NA CATSRDFLGQKTGELFF TGTGCCACCAGCAGAGATTTCCTGGGGCAGAAGACCGGGGAGCTGTTTTTT